One sample yielded the 14 T cell receptor beta chains listed below, sequenced in a study of cytomegalovirus exposure and HLA in healthy donors. Both 60 Vbeta primers and 13 Jbeta primers went into the PCR. Produced via immunoSEQ multiplex PCR; TCRdb's table is partial and in-frame only. Of over 55,000 clones in the sample, more than 70% were seen once. Sequenced sample: PBMCs. The origin of the receptors is a man aged 18 to 30 in good health and CMV-seronegative.

The V gene is TRBV28, the J gene TRBJ2-3; weak D call: TRBD1 (7 bases). The germline V gene has CDR1 MDHEN and CDR2 SYDVKM. V was clipped by 7 bases and J by 6 bases, with 23 bases between them. This CDR3 region has 16 residues. For the CDR3, the DNA is TGTGCCAGCATCGCAGGGGGGCTTTGGCAACAGGATACGCAGTATTTT. Its protein is CASIAGGLWQQDTQYF. Variable domain in full (rest from reference TRBV28 and TRBJ2-3): DVKVTQSSRYLVKRTGEKVFLECVQDMDHENMFWYRQDPGLGLRLIYFSYDVKMKEKGDIPEGYSVSREKKERFSLILESASTNQTSMYLCASIAGGLWQQDTQYFGPGTRLTVL.

The rearrangement uses TRBV6-4 and TRBJ2-3; D might be TRBD1 (6 bases). CDR1 MRHNA and CDR2 SNTAGT come from the germline V gene. CDR3 length: 15 amino acids. V gave up 3 bases and J gave up 8 bases, with 18 bases separating them. CDR3 DNA: TGTGCCAGCAGTGAGCAACCTGGACAGCCAGGTACGCAGTATTTT. It encodes CASSEQPGQPGTQYF.

The chain links TRBV18 to TRBJ2-7; TRBD1 aligns across 7 bases. With V trimmed by 3 bases and J by 5 bases, 13 bases remained unmatched. CDR3 length: 16 amino acids. Germline V gene sequence: CDR1 KGHSH, CDR2 LQKENI. The CDR3 loop is CASSPSGRGIGDEQYF. The CDR3 DNA follows: TGTGCCAGCTCACCCTCCGGCAGGGGGATTGGAGACGAGCAGTACTTC.

The gene calls are TRBV30 and TRBJ1-1, with 7 bases fitting TRBD1. Per the germline V gene, CDR1 is GTSNPN and CDR2 is SVGIG (reference sequence). With 8 bases clipped from V and 0 bases from J, the junction kept 6 bases outside the gene matches. The CDR3 runs to 13 residues. DNA for the CDR3: TGTGCCGGGACAGTTCTCATGAACACTGAAGCTTTCTTT. Translating it yields CAGTVLMNTEAFF.

Worth noting for this clone: One end of the junction varies from germline; a read error may be responsible. V gene TRBV19 combines with J gene TRBJ1-2, with unresolved D. Germline V gene lookup returns CDR1 LNHDA and CDR2 SQIVND (reference sequence). The CDR3 contains 12 residues. DNA for the CDR3: TGTGCCAGTACCCCTTCCGAGGGCAGGTATTACTTC. Residues: CASTPSEGRYYF.

About this clone itself: Other nucleotide sequences in the sample specify the same CDR3. V usage is TRBV27 and J usage is TRBJ2-7; 11 nucleotides align to TRBD2. V lost 5 bases to trimming and J lost 4 bases; unmatched junction nucleotides: 1. The CDR3 length is 13 residues. Germline V lookup: CDR1 MNHEY, CDR2 SMNVEV (reference sequence). The CDR3 reads CASSLAGGYEQYF. CDR3 DNA sequence: TGTGCCAGCAGTCTAGCGGGGGGTTACGAGCAGTACTTC.

This clone was counted once. The chain has TRBV6-5 and TRBJ2-7; D is ambiguous. In germline, CDR1 is MNHEY, CDR2 SVGAGI. This CDR3 is built from 12 residues. The ends were cut back, 5 bases at V and 4 bases at J, with 9 bases in the middle. The CDR3 reads CASSPDFYEQYF. CDR3 DNA sequence: TGTGCCAGCAGTCCCGACTTTTACGAGCAGTACTTC.

This clone is a singleton in its sample. J is TRBJ2-7 and V is TRBV28; D perhaps matches TRBD2 (5 bases). Trimming removed 5 bases at V and 0 bases at J, with 11 bases between. Germline loops: CDR1 MDHEN, CDR2 SYDVKM. This CDR3 comprises 14 residues. CDR3 sequence (DNA): TGTGCCAGCAGTCAAGGAGGTCGCTCCTACGAGCAGTACTTC. It specifies CASSQGGRSYEQYF.

This chain links TRBV5-1 with TRBJ1-3; D is possibly TRBD1 (5 bases). V was pared by 0 bases and J by 4 bases, with 8 bases between. Germline CDR1 SGHRS, CDR2 YFSETQ. The CDR3 extends over 14 amino acids. The CDR3 loop is CASSLGQGGNTIYF. The CDR3 bases are TGCGCCAGCAGCTTGGGGCAGGGCGGAAACACCATATATTTT.

This sequence joins TRBV9 and TRBJ2-5; D possibly corresponds to TRBD1 (6 bases). Germline lookup yields CDR1 SGDLS and CDR2 YYNGEE. The V gene lost 0 bases and the J gene lost 0 bases, with 9 bases spanning the gap. The CDR3 contains 15 residues. The CDR3, as DNA: TGTGCCAGCAGCGTAGCTACAGGGCACCAAGAGACCCAGTACTTC. Protein sequence: CASSVATGHQETQYF.

The rearrangement uses TRBV30 and TRBJ1-1; tentative D call: TRBD1 (5 bases). CDR1 is GTSNPN and CDR2 is SVGIG in the germline V gene (reference sequence). Trimming cost V 8 bases and J 10 bases, with 20 bases left between them. This CDR3 contains 12 residues. CDR3 nucleotides: TGTGCCCTTTTTGGGTTGGGGGGTACAGCTTTCTTT. Its protein is CALFGLGGTAFF.

This chain joins TRBV23-1 and TRBJ1-1; D is possibly TRBD1 (6 bases). TRBV23-1 belongs to the ORF category, with a function that is uncertain. V lost 11 bases and J lost 11, with 24 bases in between. The length of the CDR3 is 13 residues. The CDR3 nucleotides read TGCGCCTCATGCCCTGGGGACAAAAGACGTGCTTTCTTT. Its translation: CASCPGDKRRAFF.

This chain links TRBV2 with TRBJ2-2; possibly TRBD2 for D (6 bases). This CDR3 has 16 amino acids. V was cut by 6 bases and J by 7 bases, with 21 bases left in between. Germline lookup yields CDR1 SNHLY and CDR2 FYNNEI. DNA for the CDR3: TGTGCCAGCAGGGCTAGCCTATTGGACGGGAGCGGGGAGCTGTTTTTT. Its translation: CASRASLLDGSGELFF.

The rearrangement uses TRBV6-5 and TRBJ2-3, with D maybe TRBD1 (5 bases). The CDR3 sequence is 15 residues long. Germline assignment: CDR1 MNHEY and CDR2 SVGAGI. V lost 4 bases to trimming and J lost 2 bases, with 13 bases between them. This CDR3 is CASSSPTATTDTQYF. The DNA for the CDR3 is TGTGCCAGCAGTTCCCCGACAGCTACCACAGATACGCAGTATTTT.